The 24 T cell receptor beta chains listed next were all sequenced from one sample in a study of neoadjuvant anti-PD-1 for oral cavity cancer (dated by TCRdb to the early 2020s). Library creation used the immunoSEQ multiplex PCR assay. In TCRdb, the immuneACCESS table is reduced to in-frame sequences with V and J assigned. These tables do not hold every clone; where another copy was compared, an unresolved V gene accounts for under half, and the others remain unexplained. In all, the sample holds around 65,000 clones, and 85% to 90% of those were seen once. 2.5% to 3% of the sample lies in the top ten. The sample's time point label is to be understood as: after neoadjuvant nivolumab, at surgical resection. This sample comprised PBMCs, obtained after nivolumab (anti-PD-1) treatment. These receptors all come from a person between 40 and 79 years old with oral cavity squamous cell carcinoma.

The V call is TRBV15, the J call TRBJ1-5, with D perhaps TRBD1 (5 bases). Germline V CDR1 and CDR2: LNHNV, YYDKDF (reference sequence). The CDR3 runs to 17 residues. V lost 1 base to trimming and J lost 2 bases, with 15 bases between them. Here the CDR3 reads CATSRGWGLGGNQPQHF. In DNA, the CDR3 is TGTGCCACCAGCAGAGGTTGGGGGTTAGGCGGCAATCAGCCCCAGCATTTT.

The chain couples TRBV2 to TRBJ1-4; D is uncertain. Germline lookup yields CDR1 SNHLY and CDR2 FYNNEI. This CDR3 region has 15 residues. The ends were cut back, 7 bases at V and 4 bases at J, with 16 bases in the middle. CDR3: CASILTGSLNEKLFF. CDR3 coding DNA: TGTGCCAGCATCCTGACCGGGTCCCTTAATGAAAAACTGTTTTTT.

This chain connects TRBV10-1 to TRBJ2-5, with TRBD1 identical over 7 bases. Germline V gives CDR1 WNHNN, CDR2 SYGVQD (reference sequence). V lost 4 bases and J lost 1; bases outside the gene matches: 3. The CDR3 loop spans 14 amino acids. Here the CDR3 DNA reads TGCGCCAGCAGTGCGGGACAGCCCCAAGAGACCCAGTACTTC. Amino acids: CASSAGQPQETQYF.

CDR3 in amino acids: CASSQARDRQETQYF. The CDR3 DNA is TGTGCCAGCAGCCAGGCCCGGGACAGACAAGAGACCCAGTACTTC. This chain joins TRBV4-2 and TRBJ2-5, with 7 positions matching TRBD1. V was clipped by 3 bases and J by 2 bases; unmatched bases: 6. CDR1 LGHNA and CDR2 YNFKEQ come from the germline V gene. The CDR3 runs 15 residues.

The chain carries TRBV6-5 and TRBJ2-7; D is tentatively TRBD1 or TRBD2 (5 bases each). With 2 bases removed from V and 5 bases from J, the gap between germline ends came to 16 bases. Germline V CDR1 and CDR2: MNHEY, SVGAGI. The CDR3 runs to 15 residues. The CDR3 nucleotides are TGTGCCAGCAGTTACGGGGCAGGGACCGTCGACGAGCAGTACTTC. Translation: CASSYGAGTVDEQYF.

The rearrangement joins TRBV30 to TRBJ2-3; tentatively, D is TRBD2 (7 bases). CDR3 length: 15 amino acids. The germline V gene has CDR1 GTSNPN and CDR2 SVGIG (reference sequence). V was trimmed by 3 bases and J by 1 base, leaving 14 bases between them. The CDR3 is CAWRKEGGGTDTQYF. CDR3 nucleotides: TGTGCCTGGAGGAAGGAGGGGGGGGGCACAGATACGCAGTATTTT.

The rearrangement joins TRBV13 to TRBJ1-2; a possible D gene is TRBD1 (6 bases). Between the trimmed V and J ends, which lost 1 base and 2 bases, there was a span of 11 bases. This CDR3 contains 15 residues. From germline, CDR1 is PRHDT and CDR2 FYEKMQ (reference sequence). DNA of the CDR3: TGTGCCAGCAGCTTAGCAGGGGCTAAAAACTATGGCTACACCTTC. Encoded protein: CASSLAGAKNYGYTF.

The chain couples TRBV2 to TRBJ2-7, with D unresolved. CDR1 is SNHLY and CDR2 is FYNNEI in the germline V gene. There are 12 residues in the CDR3. Between the trimmed V and J ends, which lost 3 bases and 1 base, there was a span of 4 bases. The CDR3 region has the DNA TGTGCCAGCAGTGATTTTTCCTACGAGCAGTACTTC. Its translation: CASSDFSYEQYF.

This chain links TRBV5-4 with TRBJ2-1, with 8 bases fitting TRBD1. With 3 bases clipped from V and 6 bases from J, the junction kept 11 bases outside the gene matches. The CDR3 extends over 16 amino acids. Germline CDR1 and CDR2: SGHNT and YYREEE (reference sequence). The CDR3 DNA reads as TGTGCCAGCAGCTGGGGACAGGCCACAGGGAGCAATGAGCAGTTCTTC. Its protein is CASSWGQATGSNEQFF.

The chain carries TRBV5-1 and TRBJ2-5, with D perhaps TRBD1 (5 bases). The CDR3 runs to 16 residues. The V gene lost 7 bases and the J gene lost 1 base, with 20 bases spanning the gap. Germline assignment: CDR1 SGHRS and CDR2 YFSETQ. The CDR3 sequence is CASRQGRHTLQETQYF. DNA of the CDR3: TGCGCCAGCCGCCAGGGCAGGCACACTCTCCAAGAGACCCAGTACTTC.

The chain links TRBV7-2 to TRBJ1-1; D is unclear. Germline CDR1 reads SGHTA; CDR2 reads FQGNSA. Trimming left V 1 base short and J 4 bases short, with 13 bases between. This CDR3 contains 15 residues. The CDR3 loop reads CASSLVAGEGTEAFF. The DNA for the CDR3 is TGTGCCAGCAGCTTAGTCGCAGGCGAGGGCACTGAAGCTTTCTTT.

The rearrangement uses TRBV19 and TRBJ2-2, with TRBD2 matching 8 bases. J gave up 5 bases and V 6 bases, and 8 bases lay outside the gene matches. CDR1 and CDR2 (germline): LNHDA, SQIVND (reference sequence). This CDR3 comprises 15 residues. The CDR3 DNA is TGTGCCAGTAGGAGAGCGGGAGAGAGGACCGGGGAGCTGTTTTTT. Translating it yields CASRRAGERTGELFF.

The chain is built from TRBV30 and TRBJ2-3; 12 bases map to TRBD2. Germline CDR1 reads GTSNPN; CDR2 reads SVGIG (reference sequence). This CDR3 is built from 15 residues. J gave up 1 base and V 2 bases, and 1 base lay outside the gene matches. CDR3 bases: TGTGCCTGGAGTCTAGCGGGAGGGGGCACAGATACGCAGTATTTT. Translation: CAWSLAGGGTDTQYF. The entire variable domain, with the rest obtained from reference TRBV30 and TRBJ2-3, is as follows: SQTIHQWPATLVQPVGSPLSLECTVEGTSNPNLYWYRQAAGRGLQLLFYSVGIGQISSEVPQNLSASRPQDRQFILSSKKLLLSDSGFYLCAWSLAGGGTDTQYFGPGTRLTVL.

The gene calls are TRBV7-8 and TRBJ1-1; the D is unclear. Germline assignment: CDR1 SGHVS and CDR2 FQNEAQ. The CDR3 consists of 15 residues. Trimming left V 3 bases short and J 3 bases short, with 14 bases between. CDR3: CASSFHWVSDTEAFF. In DNA form, the CDR3 reads TGTGCCAGCAGCTTCCACTGGGTTTCGGACACTGAAGCTTTCTTT.

This chain connects TRBV5-1 to TRBJ2-5; no definite D call. The germline V gene has CDR1 SGHRS and CDR2 YFSETQ. Trimming shortened V by 0 bases and J by 5 bases, and 2 bases separated the two germline ends. This CDR3 has 11 amino acids. CDR3 in amino acids: CASSLAETQYF. Here the CDR3 DNA reads TGCGCCAGCAGCTTGGCGGAGACCCAGTACTTC. Full variable domain (remainder filled in from reference TRBV5-1 and TRBJ2-5): KAGVTQTPRYLIKTRGQQVTLSCSPISGHRSVSWYQQTPGQGLQFLFEYFSETQRNKGNFPGRFSGRQFSNSRSEMNVSTLELGDSALYLCASSLAETQYFGPGTRLLVL.

V is TRBV7-8 and J is TRBJ1-1, with D unclear. The V end was cut by 2 bases, the J end by 0 bases, with 7 bases between. The CDR3 length is 14 residues. The germline CDR1 and CDR2 sequences are SGHVS and FQNEAQ. The CDR3 coding sequence is TGTGCCAGCAGCTTACCCGGATTGAACACTGAAGCTTTCTTT. It yields the protein CASSLPGLNTEAFF.

The chain combines TRBV7-6 with TRBJ2-7, with 9 bases that match TRBD1. Germline loops: CDR1 SGHVS, CDR2 FNYEAQ. With 3 bases clipped from V and 5 bases from J, the junction kept 5 bases outside the gene matches. The CDR3 is 14 residues long. The DNA of the CDR3 is TGTGCCAGCAGCTTCCGACAGGGGGGTCACGAGCAGTACTTC. It translates to CASSFRQGGHEQYF.

This chain connects TRBV19 to TRBJ2-2, with TRBD1 matching over 10 bases. The CDR3 is 15 amino acids. Trimming at V came to 6 bases and at J to 5 bases, leaving 6 bases not matched to a gene. Germline V CDR1 and CDR2: LNHDA, SQIVND (reference sequence). The CDR3 is CASRRQGAGTGELFF. CDR3 nucleotides: TGTGCCAGTAGAAGACAGGGGGCCGGGACCGGGGAGCTGTTTTTT.

In its sample, this clone was seen once. V gene TRBV6-1 combines with J gene TRBJ2-7; 11 bases are shared with TRBD1. The CDR3 runs 15 residues. Losses at the gene ends were 6 bases for V and 0 bases for J; bases not matched to a gene: 4. Looked up from germline, CDR1 is MNHNS and CDR2 is SASEGT. The CDR3 sequence is CASRGDRGTSYEQYF. DNA for the CDR3: TGTGCCAGCAGGGGGGACAGGGGGACCTCCTACGAGCAGTACTTC.

The chain is built from TRBV15 and TRBJ1-2, with D perhaps matching TRBD1 (6 bases). V lost 0 bases and J lost 0, with 20 bases in between. Germline assignment: CDR1 LNHNV and CDR2 YYDKDF (reference sequence). The CDR3 length is 19 residues. The CDR3 DNA reads TGTGCCACCAGCAGAGACCTAAGGCCAGGGGAGTTAGCTAACTATGGCTACACCTTC. Its translation is CATSRDLRPGELANYGYTF.

The chain combines TRBV27 with TRBJ2-1, with D unresolved. Deletions cut 4 bases from V and 10 bases from J, with 14 bases between. The CDR3 contains 13 residues. CDR1 is MNHEY and CDR2 is SMNVEV in the germline V gene (reference sequence). CDR3 DNA sequence: TGTGCCAGCAGTTCCGGATCTTTCGAAGAGCAGTTCTTC. Protein product: CASSSGSFEEQFF.

The rearrangement links TRBV2 to TRBJ2-1, with TRBD1 identical over 9 bases. The CDR3 loop spans 21 amino acids. The J segment lost 7 bases and the V segment lost 2 bases, leaving 24 bases of the junction unmatched. CDR1 and CDR2 (germline): SNHLY, FYNNEI. CDR3 in DNA: TGTGCCAGCAGTGAAATTCGACATCCCGGGACCGGGACAGGGATTATGAATGAGCAGTTCTTC. Protein sequence: CASSEIRHPGTGTGIMNEQFF.

This clone was seen more than once but under ten times. This chain joins TRBV6-1 and TRBJ2-1; 10 nucleotides line up with TRBD2. The V gene's germline CDR1 is MNHNS and CDR2 SASEGT. The CDR3 has 14 amino acids. V lost 3 bases, J lost 9 bases, and 5 bases stayed unmatched. The CDR3 region has the DNA TGTGCCAGCAGTGATACTAGCGGGATAGTTGAGCAGTTCTTC. It yields the protein CASSDTSGIVEQFF.

Only one count was recorded for this clone. The chain recombines TRBV7-2 with TRBJ2-2; 7 nucleotides align to TRBD2. J lost 5 bases, V lost 3 bases, and 9 bases had no gene match. The CDR3 is made up of 16 amino acids. Germline CDR1 is SGHTA and CDR2 is FQGNSA. The CDR3 loop reads CASSFSLAAWTGELFF. In nucleotides, the CDR3 is TGTGCCAGCAGCTTCTCGCTAGCGGCCTGGACCGGGGAGCTGTTTTTT.